Presented here are 9 T cell receptor beta chains from one specimen sequenced in a study of T cells in Graves' hyperthyroidism and ophthalmopathy. RNA transcripts yielded amplified TCR beta CDR3 regions. HTBI primers were employed in a first-round RT-PCR of the TCR CDR3. A single record per CDR3 protein comes from TCRdb applying MiXCR to the multiplex PCR reads. This table holds approximately 400,000 distinct CDR3 sequences, roughly 15% found once. Input material: blood. All receptors derive from a woman aged 25 to 45 with Graves' ophthalmopathy.

In its sample, this clonotype was seen a few times. The DNA of the CDR3 is TGTGCCAGCAGTTTATCCTGGGGGGCTGTAGATGAGCAGTTCTTC. This gives the protein CASSLSWGAVDEQFF. The chain recombines TRBV28 with TRBJ2-1; D may correspond to TRBD1 or TRBD2 (6 bases each). This CDR3 has 15 amino acids. Per germline, CDR1 MDHEN and CDR2 SYDVKM. The V and J ends lost 1 base and 8 bases respectively, with 15 bases between them.

This clonotype appeared a few times. The chain links TRBV7-2 to TRBJ1-1, with D tentatively TRBD1 (5 bases). This CDR3 region has 14 residues. Germline CDR1 and CDR2: SGHTA and FQGNSA. V was shortened by 4 bases and J by 2 bases, with 11 bases between the two germline ends. The CDR3, as DNA: TGTGCCAGCAGCTACCGAGACAGCAACACTGAAGCTTTCTTT. It yields the protein CASSYRDSNTEAFF.

This clonotype appeared a single time. The junction and the germline gene differ at one end; a read error may be behind it. V is TRBV7-2 and J is TRBJ1-1, with D tentatively TRBD1 (5 bases). CDR3 length: 17 amino acids. Looked up from germline, CDR1 is SGHTA and CDR2 is FQGNSA. The CDR3 region has the DNA TGTGACAGCAGCCAGTGGGGGGGGAACCCTATGAACACTGAAGCTTTCTTT. It yields the protein CDSSQWGGNPMNTEAFF.

This clonotype was counted many times. This chain uses TRBV11-2 with TRBJ1-2, with a tentative D call TRBD1 (5 bases). In germline, CDR1 is SGHAT, CDR2 FQNNGV. Trimming took off 6 bases at V and 4 bases at J, with 15 bases between the two ends. This CDR3 has 14 amino acids. Written as DNA, the CDR3 is TGTGCCAGCAGGGCTCAGGGAGGAGGCTATGGCTACACCTTC. Its protein is CASRAQGGGYGYTF.

This clonotype was counted many times. This chain uses TRBV6-1 with TRBJ2-2, with D perhaps matching TRBD2 (6 bases). The V gene's germline CDR1 is MNHNS and CDR2 SASEGT. The CDR3 has 14 residues. V gave up 6 bases and J gave up 7 bases, with 15 bases separating them. CDR3 sequence: CASRVGGLVGELFF. DNA for the CDR3: TGTGCCAGCAGAGTTGGGGGGTTGGTCGGGGAGCTGTTTTTT.

This chain links TRBV19 with TRBJ1-6; D call uncertain. Germline V gives CDR1 LNHDA, CDR2 SQIVND (reference sequence). The CDR3 totals 18 residues. Trimming cost V 6 bases and J 0 bases, with 18 bases left between them. The CDR3 here is CASSDRIPRSSYNSPLHF. CDR3 DNA: TGTGCCAGTAGCGATAGAATTCCCAGGAGCTCCTATAATTCACCCCTCCACTTT.

This clonotype was picked up a small number of times. The chain's CDR3 is CASSLDYGTGAYNEQFF. DNA for the CDR3: TGTGCCAGCAGCTTAGATTACGGGACAGGGGCCTACAATGAGCAGTTCTTC. The rearrangement uses TRBV5-6 and TRBJ2-1; 10 bases align to TRBD1. The CDR3 runs 17 residues. With 2 bases clipped from V and 2 bases from J, the junction kept 7 bases outside the gene matches. Germline V CDR1 and CDR2: SGHDT, YYEEEE.

Many counts were recorded for this clonotype. The chain combines TRBV2 with TRBJ2-3, with D perhaps matching TRBD1 or TRBD2 (6 bases each). Germline V lookup: CDR1 SNHLY, CDR2 FYNNEI. The CDR3 runs to 15 residues. V lost 7 bases and J lost 4, with 18 bases in between. CDR3 bases: TGTGCCAGCACCAGGATCGGGGGCCAAGCAGATACGCAGTATTTT. Amino acid sequence: CASTRIGGQADTQYF. The full variable domain, with the rest looked up from reference TRBV2 and TRBJ2-3, is EPEVTQTPSHQVTQMGQEVILRCVPISNHLYFYWYRQILGQKVEFLVSFYNNEISEKSEIFDDQFSVERPDGSNFTLKIRSTKLEDSAMYFCASTRIGGQADTQYFGPGTRLTVL.

This clonotype was counted ten times or more. The V call is TRBV30, the J call TRBJ1-2; no definite D call. The germline CDR1 and CDR2 sequences are GTSNPN and SVGIG (reference sequence). There are 15 residues in the CDR3. The ends were cut back, 0 bases at V and 4 bases at J, with 15 bases in the middle. In DNA form, the CDR3 reads TGTGCCTGGAGTGTAATCCTGGGATTCAGCTATGGCTACACCTTC. Translation gives CAWSVILGFSYGYTF. Complete variable domain (other parts from reference TRBV30 and TRBJ1-2): SQTIHQWPATLVQPVGSPLSLECTVEGTSNPNLYWYRQAAGRGLQLLFYSVGIGQISSEVPQNLSASRPQDRQFILSSKKLLLSDSGFYLCAWSVILGFSYGYTFGSGTRLTVV.